The present TCR beta chain was sequenced within a study of blood T cell repertoires in COVID-19. Overall study: Acute and convalescent COVID-19 samples came from the United States, Italy and Spain. Sources were T cells, B-cell-depleted T cells, or PBMCs; the material itself was cDNA or gDNA.

CDR3 length equals 13 residues. The germline V gene has CDR1 SGHRS and CDR2 YFSETQ. With 0 bases removed from V and 3 bases from J, the gap between germline ends came to 6 bases. In the original analysis: Scientists estimated how many nucleated cells there were by amplifying reference gene primers. TCRdb's table, derived via immunoSEQ multiplex PCR, lists solely in-frame clones and lacks some. That table supplies the V and J calls and clone size; D and trimming were determined from the DNA. The data hold about 46,000 clones, with about 87% observed a single time. The chain uses TRBV5-1 and TRBJ1-2; TRBD1 is a possible D gene (6 bases). Sequenced: peripheral blood. The source is a human donor in a cohort sampled during active COVID-19. The CDR3 protein is CASSLDRDYGYTF. Here the CDR3 DNA reads TGCGCCAGCAGCTTGGACAGGGACTATGGCTACACCTTC.